This T cell receptor beta chain was obtained from a study of human T cells and chemical hapten exposure. From the RACE reads, TCRdb called clonotypes with MiXCR, one entry per CDR3 protein. This sample has 300,000 to 450,000 distinct CDR3 sequences, with more than 4.5% found just once. This sample's time point: patch test 1, 2 weeks after DPC sensitization. Treatment denoted: therapeutic diphenylcyclopropenone sensitization with weekly scalp DPC. Trimming cost V 4 bases and J 4 bases; bases outside gene matches: 5. The CDR3 loop spans 14 amino acids. Germline V gene lookup returns CDR1 DFQATT and CDR2 SNEGSKA (reference sequence). The table lists this clonotype with many counts.

Sequencing was performed on whole blood, taken in connection with sensitization to the hapten diphenylcyclopropenone (DPC). This clonotype was obtained from a woman aged 45-60 years with alopecia areata. Some clones in this sample may be carry-over from other donors' samples. This chain joins TRBV20-1 and TRBJ2-1, with 9 bases identical to TRBD2. The chain's CDR3 is CSATSGELYNEQFF. CDR3 nucleotides: TGCAGTGCTACTAGCGGGGAATTATACAATGAGCAGTTCTTC.